This T cell receptor (beta chain) was identified in a study of beta chain features in type 1 diabetes. Expressed TCRB transcripts were sequenced because the isolated RNA had all been reverse transcribed beforehand. Generated by immunoSEQ multiplex PCR, the TCRdb table keeps only in-frame clones and is missing some. This sample carries around 650,000 clones, around 12% of them seen once, and the ten largest clones take over 0.1%. General study points: In comparison with healthy donors, patients had naive, central memory and Treg TCRB repertoires that appeared more similar. Type 1 diabetes patients had TCRB CDR3s that were shorter (moderately but significantly so) in all four CD4+ subsets.

About this clone: Its antigen is unidentified.

A single heparinised draw of approximately 100 mL on average was taken per donor. Post-sort purity exceeded 95% for all sorted populations. The sample taken for sequencing was naive CD4+ T cells from blood. This clonotype was sampled from a man aged 30 to 45 with type 1 diabetes.

The CDR3 DNA reads as TGCGCCAGCGGGACAGGGAGTAATGAAAAACTGTTTTTT. Amino acids: CASGTGSNEKLFF. This chain joins TRBV5-1 and TRBJ1-4, with 9 nucleotides matching TRBD1. The ends lost 7 bases at V and 4 bases at J; junction bases unmatched: 2. Germline assignment: CDR1 SGHRS and CDR2 YFSETQ. This CDR3 spans 13 amino acids.